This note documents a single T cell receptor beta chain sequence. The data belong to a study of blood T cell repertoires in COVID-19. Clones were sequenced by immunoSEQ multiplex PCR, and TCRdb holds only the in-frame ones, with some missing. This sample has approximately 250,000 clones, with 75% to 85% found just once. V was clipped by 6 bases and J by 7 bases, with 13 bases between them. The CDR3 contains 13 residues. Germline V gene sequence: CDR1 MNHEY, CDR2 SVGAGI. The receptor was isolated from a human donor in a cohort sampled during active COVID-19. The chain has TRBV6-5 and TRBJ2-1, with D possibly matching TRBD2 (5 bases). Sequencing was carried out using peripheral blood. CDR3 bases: TGTGCCAGCAGCGGTATTGGGAGTAATGAGCAGTTCTTC. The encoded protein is CASSGIGSNEQFF.